The clone carrying this TCR beta chain was observed a handful of times. Its antigen is as yet unknown. In all sorted populations, purity surpassed 95%. The data are from a study of beta chain features in type 1 diabetes. Study-wide background: Sorted cell examination encompassed roughly 110 million cells across all samples.

Deletions cut 2 bases from V and 4 bases from J, with 7 bases between. Germline assignment: CDR1 MNHEY and CDR2 SVGAGI. CDR3 length: 13 residues. Points from the study as a whole: Shortening of TCRB CDR3s, moderate but significant, appeared in all four CD4+ subsets of Type 1 diabetes patients.

Reverse transcribing all isolated RNA meant expressed TCRB transcripts were sequenced. Sequencing was performed with immunoSEQ multiplex PCR; in TCRdb, only in-frame clones are kept and a portion is missing. The sample includes hundreds of thousands of clones, 11% to 15% of them seen just once. This chain connects TRBV6-5 to TRBJ2-3, with D tentatively TRBD2 (5 bases). The sequenced material came from naive CD4+ T cells from blood. This receptor was taken from a man aged 18 to 29 with type 1 diabetes. This CDR3 is CASSYRGPDTQYF. The CDR3 region has the DNA TGTGCCAGCAGTTACCGGGGTCCAGATACGCAGTATTTT.